The clone carrying this T cell receptor (beta chain) was recorded once. The germline V gene has CDR1 SGHVS and CDR2 FQNEAQ. The CDR3 sequence is 18 residues long. Trimming took off 2 bases at V and 0 bases at J, with 14 bases between the two ends. Only in-frame clones appear in the TCRdb table, and some are missing; sequencing was by immunoSEQ multiplex PCR. The sample records 95,000 to 130,000 clones, 70% to 90% being singletons. This record comes from a study of T cell responses to AZD1222 COVID-19 vaccine. This chain uses TRBV7-8 with TRBJ1-6; unclear D gene. The source was peripheral blood, collected on day 0 of MenACWY control vaccination. The TCR was taken from an adult in good health. CDR3 sequence reads: CASSLFPVPSSYNSPLHF. The CDR3 DNA sequence: TGTGCCAGCAGCTTATTTCCCGTTCCGAGCTCCTATAATTCACCCCTCCACTTT.